The 18 T cell receptor beta chains below were found in one sample sequenced in a study of T cells in Graves' hyperthyroidism and ophthalmopathy. Researchers took RNA transcripts and amplified the TCR beta CDR3 regions from them. TCR CDR3 regions were first amplified by RT-PCR with HTBI primers. TCRdb used MiXCR to reprocess the multiplex PCR reads, holding one entry per CDR3 protein. The sample carries hundreds of thousands of distinct CDR3 sequences, 14% to 15% recorded once. Sequencing was performed on blood. These receptors were collected from a woman in her twenties or thirties with Graves' hyperthyroidism.

This clonotype was detected only a few times. J is TRBJ2-3 and V is TRBV5-6, with a possible D match to TRBD2 (6 bases). The CDR3 contains 16 residues. V was clipped by 0 bases and J by 2 bases, with 13 bases between them. CDR1 SGHDT and CDR2 YYEEEE come from the germline V gene. CDR3 loop: CASSLDGGLFTDTQYF. The CDR3 nucleotides read TGTGCCAGCAGCTTGGACGGGGGTTTATTCACAGATACGCAGTATTTT. The whole variable domain, filled in from reference TRBV5-6 and TRBJ2-3, reads DAGVTQSPTHLIKTRGQQVTLRCSPKSGHDTVSWYQQALGQGPQFIFQYYEEEERQRGNFPDRFSGHQFPNYSSELNVNALLLGDSALYLCASSLDGGLFTDTQYFGPGTRLTVL.

This clonotype has just a few counts. The chain employs TRBV14 and TRBJ2-1; 7 bases align to TRBD2. The CDR3 extends over 15 amino acids. Germline trimming cut 5 bases from V and 4 bases from J; bases unmatched to any gene: 8. CDR1 is SGHDN and CDR2 is FVKESK in the germline V gene. The CDR3 nucleotides read TGTGCCAGCAGCAAACCAGGGAGGGGTTACAATGAGCAGTTCTTC. Amino acid sequence: CASSKPGRGYNEQFF.

This clonotype was observed many times. The gene calls are TRBV7-9 and TRBJ2-7; TRBD1 might be the D (6 bases). The CDR3 totals 16 residues. Deletions cut 1 base from V and 0 bases from J, with 13 bases between. Germline lookup yields CDR1 SEHNR and CDR2 FQNEAQ (reference sequence). CDR3 nucleotide sequence: TGTGCCAGCAGCTTAGAGGGGGACGGTTACTCCTACGAGCAGTACTTC. As protein: CASSLEGDGYSYEQYF.

V is TRBV7-2 and J is TRBJ1-2, with D unclear. The CDR3 is made up of 15 amino acids. From germline, CDR1 is SGHTA and CDR2 FQGNSA. V was clipped by 2 bases and J by 4 bases, with 14 bases between them. CDR3 sequence: CASSLQTRTSYGYTF. The CDR3 coding sequence is TGTGCCAGCAGCTTACAGACCCGAACTTCCTATGGCTACACCTTC.

The CDR3 reads CSARDSGTAKNIQYF. CDR3 nucleotides: TGCAGTGCTAGAGATTCCGGGACAGCCAAAAACATTCAGTACTTC. V gene TRBV20-1 combines with J gene TRBJ2-4, with D perhaps TRBD1 or TRBD2 (5 bases each). Germline V gene lookup returns CDR1 DFQATT and CDR2 SNEGSKA (reference sequence). CDR3 size: 15 residues. V was clipped by 0 bases and J by 0 bases, with 9 bases between them.

This chain connects TRBV5-1 to TRBJ1-1; D not certain. CDR1 is SGHRS, CDR2 YFSETQ, per germline. The V gene lost 5 bases and the J gene lost 0 bases, with 11 bases spanning the gap. This CDR3 has 14 residues. CDR3 protein: CASRREDLNTEAFF. The CDR3 bases are TGCGCCAGCAGGAGGGAGGACCTGAACACTGAAGCTTTCTTT.

This chain links TRBV5-4 with TRBJ2-3; 13 nucleotides align to TRBD2. The V segment lost 4 bases and the J segment 2 bases; nucleotides outside the gene matches: 4. The germline gives CDR1 SGHNT, CDR2 YYREEE (reference sequence). The CDR3 runs to 16 residues. The CDR3 sequence: CASSPGTSGITDTQYF. CDR3 DNA: TGTGCCAGCAGCCCCGGGACTAGCGGGATCACAGATACGCAGTATTTT.

This clonotype was seen many times. The CDR3 nucleotides read TGTGCCAGCAGGGAACAGGGGGGTCTCTACAATGAGCAGTTCTTC. The encoded protein is CASREQGGLYNEQFF. The chain has TRBV12-3 or TRBV12-4 and TRBJ2-1; TRBD1 agrees at 8 bases. This CDR3 has 15 residues. Trimming took 6 bases from V and 3 from J; bases not matched to a gene: 7.

This clonotype was detected ten times or more. The chain couples TRBV7-2 to TRBJ2-7, with TRBD2 matching over 8 bases. From germline, CDR1 is SGHTA and CDR2 FQGNSA. CDR3 length: 14 residues. V dropped 5 bases and J dropped 1; count of bases not matched to a gene: 4. The CDR3 loop is CASSTLAGSYEQYF. CDR3 DNA: TGTGCCAGCAGCACCCTAGCGGGTTCCTACGAGCAGTACTTC.

At least ten counts were recorded for this clonotype. The V gene is TRBV28, the J gene TRBJ2-3; D possibly corresponds to TRBD1 (6 bases). Germline V lookup: CDR1 MDHEN, CDR2 SYDVKM. V dropped 6 bases and J dropped 1 base, with 11 bases sitting between them. The CDR3 has 14 residues. The CDR3 here is CASRGTIGTDTQYF. The CDR3 DNA reads as TGTGCCAGCAGGGGGACAATAGGCACAGATACGCAGTATTTT.

Concerning this clonotype: This may be a read error: a much more frequent sequence differs by one nucleotide. J is TRBJ1-2 and V is TRBV28; TRBD1 aligns across 9 bases. The V gene's germline CDR1 is MDHEN and CDR2 SYDVKM. The CDR3 consists of 14 residues. This CDR3 reads CTSSLTGGADGYTF. CDR3 DNA sequence: TGTACCAGCAGCCTCACAGGGGGCGCTGATGGCTACACCTTC.

The V gene is TRBV5-1, the J gene TRBJ2-7; 8 nucleotides match TRBD1. Germline V gene data show CDR1 as SGHRS and CDR2 as YFSETQ. V lost 3 bases and J lost 4; bases outside the gene matches: 15. The CDR3 totals 17 residues. CDR3 sequence reads: CASSYLPLGTGSYEQYF. For the CDR3, the DNA is TGCGCCAGCAGCTACCTCCCTTTGGGGACAGGCTCGTACGAGCAGTACTTC.

The chain uses TRBV11-3 and TRBJ2-1, with TRBD2 matching over 12 bases. The V gene end was trimmed by 4 bases and the J gene end by 1 base; junction bases not matched to a gene: 5. Germline V gene data show CDR1 as SGHNT and CDR2 as YENEEA. This CDR3 has 17 amino acids. Here the CDR3 reads CASSSLTSGSSYNEQFF. The CDR3 DNA reads TGTGCCAGCAGCTCCCTGACTAGCGGGAGTTCCTACAATGAGCAGTTCTTC.

This clonotype was seen repeatedly, ten times or more. The chain employs TRBV12-3 or TRBV12-4 and TRBJ2-2, with TRBD2 identical over 8 bases. This CDR3 has 15 residues. With V trimmed by 7 bases and J by 0 bases, 4 bases remained unmatched. The CDR3 loop reads CASTTAGANTGELFF. DNA of the CDR3: TGTGCCAGCACTACAGCGGGAGCGAACACCGGGGAGCTGTTTTTT.

This clonotype was counted at least ten times. J is TRBJ2-7 and V is TRBV11-2, with D tentatively TRBD1 (6 bases). Germline CDR1 is SGHAT and CDR2 is FQNNGV. The CDR3 sequence is 15 residues long. The V end lost 3 bases, the J end lost 3 bases, and 15 bases lay between the germline ends. In DNA, the CDR3 is TGTGCCAGCAGCTTGAACACAGGGATGAACTACGAGCAGTACTTC. Amino acid sequence: CASSLNTGMNYEQYF.

This clonotype was counted at least ten times. The chain joins TRBV18 to TRBJ1-5; tentative D call: TRBD1 (5 bases). Germline V gene data show CDR1 as KGHSH and CDR2 as LQKENI. The CDR3 sequence is 16 residues long. Deletions cut 2 bases from V and 1 base from J, with 12 bases between. Here the CDR3 DNA reads TGTGCCAGCTCACCAGTCCAGGGTGAGAGCAATCAGCCCCAGCATTTT. As protein: CASSPVQGESNQPQHF.

The rearrangement links TRBV5-1 to TRBJ1-1; perhaps TRBD1 as D (6 bases). The CDR3 extends over 16 amino acids. Germline CDR1 and CDR2: SGHRS and YFSETQ. The germline V and J ends were trimmed by 4 bases and 2 bases, with 18 bases remaining between them. CDR3: CASSERGAGENTEAFF. For the CDR3, the DNA is TGCGCCAGCAGCGAGAGGGGGGCGGGGGAAAACACTGAAGCTTTCTTT.

The gene calls are TRBV6-1 and TRBJ2-2; no clear D. Germline-derived CDR1 and CDR2 are MNHNS and SASEGT. Trimming took off 8 bases at V and 7 bases at J, with 11 bases between the two ends. CDR3 size: 12 residues. CDR3 DNA sequence: TGTGCCAGCTCAGGCTATGGCGGGGAGCTGTTTTTT. Translation: CASSGYGGELFF.